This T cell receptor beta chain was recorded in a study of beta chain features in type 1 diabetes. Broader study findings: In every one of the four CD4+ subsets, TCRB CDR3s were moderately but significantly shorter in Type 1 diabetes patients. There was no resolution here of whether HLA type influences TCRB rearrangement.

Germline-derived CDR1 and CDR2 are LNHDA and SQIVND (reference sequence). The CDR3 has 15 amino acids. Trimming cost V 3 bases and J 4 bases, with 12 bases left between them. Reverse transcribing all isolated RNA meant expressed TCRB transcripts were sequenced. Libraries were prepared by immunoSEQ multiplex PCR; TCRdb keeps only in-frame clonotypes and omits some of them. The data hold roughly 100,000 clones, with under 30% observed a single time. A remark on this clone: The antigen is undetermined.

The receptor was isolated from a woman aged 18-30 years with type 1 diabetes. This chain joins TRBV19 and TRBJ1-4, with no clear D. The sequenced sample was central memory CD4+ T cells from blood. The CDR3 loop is CASSIPRTVNEKLFF. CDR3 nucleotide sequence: TGTGCCAGTAGTATTCCCCGCACGGTTAATGAAAAACTGTTTTTT.